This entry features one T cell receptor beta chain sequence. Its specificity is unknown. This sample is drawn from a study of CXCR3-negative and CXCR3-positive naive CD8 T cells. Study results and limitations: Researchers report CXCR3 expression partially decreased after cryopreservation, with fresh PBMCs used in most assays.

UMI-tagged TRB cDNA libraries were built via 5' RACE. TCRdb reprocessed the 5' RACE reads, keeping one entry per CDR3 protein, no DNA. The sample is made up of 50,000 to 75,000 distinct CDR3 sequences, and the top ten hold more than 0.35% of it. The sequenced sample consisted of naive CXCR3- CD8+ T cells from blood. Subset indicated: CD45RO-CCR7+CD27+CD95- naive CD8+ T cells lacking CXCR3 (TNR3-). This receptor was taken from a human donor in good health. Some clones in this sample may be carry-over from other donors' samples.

CDR3 protein: CASSLLRNTEAFF. The chain couples TRBV7-2 to TRBJ1-1. There are 13 residues in the CDR3. Germline V gives CDR1 SGHTA, CDR2 FQGNSA.